Listed here are 15 T cell receptor beta chains from one sample, sequenced in a study of shared clonotypes between healthy human individuals. Using immunoSEQ multiplex PCR, the repertoire was profiled, and TCRdb retains in-frame clones only, with some absent. The repertoire includes approximately 2.5 million clones, around nine tenths of them detected once, and roughly 0.15% sits in the top ten. Sequenced: naive CD4+ T cells sorted from blood. The subset denotes: CD45RA+ positively selected. These TCRs come from a man in his late teens or twenties in good health.

The CDR3 sequence is CASSLSMEAFF. The CDR3 coding sequence is TGTGCCAGCAGCTTATCTATGGAAGCTTTCTTT. This chain connects TRBV7-9 to TRBJ1-1; D call uncertain. Trimming took 2 bases from V and 8 from J, leaving 6 bases between them. The CDR3 has 11 amino acids. Germline V CDR1 and CDR2: SEHNR, FQNEAQ (reference sequence).

The sample holds a few counts of this clone. The same CDR3 arises from other DNA sequences in this sample as well. The rearrangement links TRBV4-3 to TRBJ2-3; D is ambiguous. V lost 0 bases and J lost 4, with 5 bases in between. The germline gives CDR1 LGHNA, CDR2 YSLEER. The CDR3 has 13 residues. The CDR3 spells CASSQESADTQYF. The CDR3 DNA reads TGCGCCAGCAGCCAAGAGTCCGCAGATACGCAGTATTTT.

V gene TRBV28 combines with J gene TRBJ1-3; D is uncertain. The CDR3 has 13 residues. V dropped 2 bases and J dropped 10 bases, with 12 bases sitting between them. The germline gives CDR1 MDHEN, CDR2 SYDVKM. Here the CDR3 DNA reads TGTGCCAGCAGTTTAACCCCTTCGGGAACCATATATTTT. It translates to CASSLTPSGTIYF.

This clone was detected only a few times. The chain couples TRBV10-3 to TRBJ2-2, with 9 bases lining up with TRBD2. In germline, CDR1 is ENHRY, CDR2 SYGVKD. This CDR3 is built from 15 residues. Losses at the gene ends were 3 bases for V and 6 bases for J; bases not matched to a gene: 5. CDR3 region: CAISEGGRAAGELFF. As DNA, the CDR3 is TGTGCCATCAGTGAAGGCGGGAGGGCCGCCGGGGAGCTGTTTTTT.

With regard to this clone: The same CDR3 can be traced to other DNA sequences in this sample. The V and J genes are TRBV7-3 and TRBJ2-3; D is unclear. The germline V gene has CDR1 SGHTA and CDR2 FQGTGA. The CDR3 spans 14 residues. Deletions cut 1 base from V and 1 base from J, with 6 bases between. The CDR3 region has the DNA TGTGCCAGCAGCTTAAGTGGGGGCACAGATACGCAGTATTTT. The encoded protein is CASSLSGGTDTQYF.

This clone was seen only once. The rearrangement joins TRBV6-1 to TRBJ2-2; D ambiguous. Between the trimmed V and J ends, which lost 0 bases and 5 bases, there was a span of 7 bases. The V gene's germline CDR1 is MNHNS and CDR2 SASEGT. The CDR3 totals 14 residues. The CDR3 sequence: CASSEARATGELFF. The CDR3 DNA reads TGTGCCAGCAGTGAAGCCCGGGCAACCGGGGAGCTGTTTTTT.

The chain links TRBV4-3 to TRBJ2-6, with D perhaps given as TRBD1 or TRBD2 (5 bases each). The CDR3 consists of 19 residues. With 0 bases removed from V and 9 bases from J, the gap between germline ends came to 24 bases. Germline-derived CDR1 and CDR2 are LGHNA and YSLEER. CDR3 DNA: TGCGCCAGCAGCCAAGATCGGGGACCTCTCGTGGGCCAGGGCAACGTCCTGACTTTC. Its protein is CASSQDRGPLVGQGNVLTF.

The genes are TRBV7-9 and TRBJ2-5, with TRBD1 matching 7 bases. The DNA matches TRBJ2-7 better at its end, which makes the J call doubtful. Per germline, CDR1 SEHNR and CDR2 FQNEAQ (reference sequence). This CDR3 spans 12 amino acids. CDR3 amino acids: CASSKTGNEQYF. CDR3 bases: TGTGCCAGCAGCAAGACAGGGAACGAGCAGTACTTC.

This clone was counted once. The rearrangement uses TRBV19 and TRBJ2-3, with D tentatively TRBD2 (6 bases). Trimming removed 5 bases from V and 1 base from J, with 16 bases in between. The germline V gene encodes CDR1 LNHDA and CDR2 SQIVND (reference sequence). The CDR3 runs 16 residues. The CDR3 DNA follows: TGTGCCAGTAGTCACGCCGTTTCGGGAGGCACAGATACGCAGTATTTT. It codes for CASSHAVSGGTDTQYF.

V gene TRBV5-1 combines with J gene TRBJ2-7; 8 positions agree with TRBD1. CDR1 is SGHRS, CDR2 YFSETQ, per germline. This CDR3 is 15 amino acids long. The J segment lost 7 bases and the V segment lost 3 bases, leaving 12 bases of the junction unmatched. The CDR3 sequence: CASSSSGTGYREQYF. The CDR3 DNA reads as TGCGCCAGCAGCTCCTCCGGGACAGGATATCGAGAGCAGTACTTC.

The J gene is TRBJ1-6, the V gene TRBV28, with 7 bases aligning to TRBD1. Germline CDR1 reads MDHEN; CDR2 reads SYDVKM. This CDR3 region has 16 residues. Germline trimming cut 5 bases from V and 7 bases from J; bases unmatched to any gene: 11. CDR3 in amino acids: CASSHRQGRKNSPLHF. CDR3 in DNA: TGTGCCAGCAGTCACCGACAGGGAAGGAAAAATTCACCCCTCCACTTT.

The chain uses TRBV2 and TRBJ1-3, with 7 bases matching TRBD1. Germline CDR1 is SNHLY and CDR2 is FYNNEI. The CDR3 consists of 15 residues. The trim removed 5 bases at V and 0 bases at J, leaving 4 bases unmatched. The CDR3 loop reads CASSQTGLSGNTIYF. CDR3 nucleotides: TGTGCCAGCAGTCAGACAGGGCTCTCTGGAAACACCATATATTTT.

Points on this clone: This same CDR3 is encoded by further DNA sequences in the sample. The chain carries TRBV18 and TRBJ2-7; 7 bases map to TRBD2. The CDR3 has 14 residues. CDR1 KGHSH and CDR2 LQKENI come from the germline V gene. V shed 2 bases, J shed 0 bases, and the junction held 1 base outside the gene matches. CDR3 residues: CASSPGTTSYEQYF. For the CDR3, the DNA is TGTGCCAGCTCACCAGGGACTACCTCCTACGAGCAGTACTTC.

This rearrangement joins TRBV19 to TRBJ2-1, with 9 bases lining up with TRBD1. Germline values: CDR1 LNHDA, CDR2 SQIVND (reference sequence). The CDR3 length is 15 residues. The ends lost 8 bases at V and 3 bases at J; junction bases unmatched: 8. As DNA, the CDR3 is TGTGCCAGTCGAACCGGGACAGGGTACTACAATGAGCAGTTCTTC. It specifies CASRTGTGYYNEQFF.

The gene calls are TRBV18 and TRBJ2-1; 7 nucleotides line up with TRBD2. From germline, CDR1 is KGHSH and CDR2 LQKENI. The CDR3 is 16 residues long. Trimming cost V 0 bases and J 7 bases; bases outside gene matches: 9. The CDR3 protein is CASSPPLTGGGNEQFF. CDR3 bases: TGTGCCAGCTCACCACCTCTAACGGGAGGCGGGAATGAGCAGTTCTTC.